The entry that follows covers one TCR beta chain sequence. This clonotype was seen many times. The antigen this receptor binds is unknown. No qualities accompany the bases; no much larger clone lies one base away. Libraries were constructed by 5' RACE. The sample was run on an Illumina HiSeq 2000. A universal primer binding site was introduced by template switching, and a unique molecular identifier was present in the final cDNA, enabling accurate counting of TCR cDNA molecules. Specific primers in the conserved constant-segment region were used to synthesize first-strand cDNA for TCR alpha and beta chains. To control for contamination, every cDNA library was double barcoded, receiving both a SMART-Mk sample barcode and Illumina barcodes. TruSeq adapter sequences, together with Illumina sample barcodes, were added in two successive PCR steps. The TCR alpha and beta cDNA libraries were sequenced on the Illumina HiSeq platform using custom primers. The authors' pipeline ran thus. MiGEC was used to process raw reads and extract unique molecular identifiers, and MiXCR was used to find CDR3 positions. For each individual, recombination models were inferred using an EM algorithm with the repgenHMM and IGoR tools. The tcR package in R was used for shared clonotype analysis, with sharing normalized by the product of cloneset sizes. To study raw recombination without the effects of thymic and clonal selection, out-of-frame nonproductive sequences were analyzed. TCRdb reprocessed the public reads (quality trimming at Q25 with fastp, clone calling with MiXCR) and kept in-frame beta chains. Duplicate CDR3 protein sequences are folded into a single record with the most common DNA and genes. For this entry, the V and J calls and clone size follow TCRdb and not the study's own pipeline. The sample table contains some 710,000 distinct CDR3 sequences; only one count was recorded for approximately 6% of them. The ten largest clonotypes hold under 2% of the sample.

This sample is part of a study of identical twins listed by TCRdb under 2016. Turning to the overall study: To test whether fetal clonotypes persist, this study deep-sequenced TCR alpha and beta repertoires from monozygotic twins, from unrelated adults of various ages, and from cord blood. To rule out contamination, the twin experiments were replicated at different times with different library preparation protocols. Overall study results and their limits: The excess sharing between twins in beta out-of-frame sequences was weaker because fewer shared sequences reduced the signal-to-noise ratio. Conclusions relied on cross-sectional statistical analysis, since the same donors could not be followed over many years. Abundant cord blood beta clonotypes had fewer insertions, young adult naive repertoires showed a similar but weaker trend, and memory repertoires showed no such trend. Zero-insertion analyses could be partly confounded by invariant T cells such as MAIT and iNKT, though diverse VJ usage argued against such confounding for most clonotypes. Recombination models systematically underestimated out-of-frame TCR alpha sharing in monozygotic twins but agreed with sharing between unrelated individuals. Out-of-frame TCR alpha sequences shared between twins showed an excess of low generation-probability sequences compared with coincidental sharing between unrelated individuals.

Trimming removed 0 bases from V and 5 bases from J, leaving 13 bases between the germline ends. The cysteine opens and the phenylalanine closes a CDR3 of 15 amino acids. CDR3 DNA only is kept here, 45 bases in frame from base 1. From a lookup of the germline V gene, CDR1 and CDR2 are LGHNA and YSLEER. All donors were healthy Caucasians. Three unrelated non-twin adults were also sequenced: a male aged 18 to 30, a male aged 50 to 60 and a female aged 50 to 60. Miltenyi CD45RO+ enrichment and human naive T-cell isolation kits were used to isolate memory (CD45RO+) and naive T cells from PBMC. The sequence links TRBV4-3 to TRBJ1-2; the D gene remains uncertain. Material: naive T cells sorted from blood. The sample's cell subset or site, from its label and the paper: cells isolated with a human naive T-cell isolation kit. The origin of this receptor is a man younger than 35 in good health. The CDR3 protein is CASSQELGPHYGYTF. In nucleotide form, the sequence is TGCGCCAGCAGCCAAGAACTCGGCCCCCATTATGGCTACACCTTC.